This T cell receptor (beta chain) was sequenced for a study of T cell responses to AZD1222 COVID-19 vaccine. Study at large: Second-dose schedules of about 4 or about 12 weeks were combined.

As for this clone: Antigen specificity is unknown.

Overall study results and limits: Spike was spanned by vaccine-associated CD4 TCRs, which were dominant at 160-218 and 743-854.

The ends lost 5 bases at V and 4 bases at J; junction bases unmatched: 6. Germline assignment: CDR1 SGHNT and CDR2 YYREEE (reference sequence). The CDR3 consists of 14 residues. The repertoire was sequenced with immunoSEQ multiplex PCR; TCRdb's copy has only in-frame clones and lacks some. The data show just over 95,000 clones, about 89% seen once. This chain uses TRBV5-4 with TRBJ1-2, with 9 bases matching TRBD1. This clonotype originated in an adult in good health. The material sequenced was peripheral blood, taken on day 0 of AZD1222 vaccination. The CDR3 sequence is CASRPTGGGYGYTF. The CDR3, as DNA: TGTGCCAGCAGGCCGACAGGGGGGGGCTATGGCTACACCTTC.